This T cell receptor beta chain came from a study of cytomegalovirus exposure and HLA in healthy donors. Germline V gene sequence: CDR1 LGHNA, CDR2 YNFKEQ. The ends were cut back, 0 bases at V and 0 bases at J, with 9 bases in the middle. This CDR3 region has 17 residues. PCR employed 60 Vbeta and 13 Jbeta primers. Clones were read by immunoSEQ multiplex PCR, and TCRdb kept only the in-frame ones, dropping some. Of some 150,000 clones in the sample, about four fifths are singletons; the top ten hold about 10%. V and J are TRBV4-2 and TRBJ2-6; no clear D. Material: PBMCs. The TCR originated in a man aged 50 to 60 in good health and CMV-seropositive. CDR3 amino acids: CASSQDLGFSGANVLTF. In nucleotides, the CDR3 is TGTGCCAGCAGCCAAGACCTGGGCTTCTCTGGGGCCAACGTCCTGACTTTC.